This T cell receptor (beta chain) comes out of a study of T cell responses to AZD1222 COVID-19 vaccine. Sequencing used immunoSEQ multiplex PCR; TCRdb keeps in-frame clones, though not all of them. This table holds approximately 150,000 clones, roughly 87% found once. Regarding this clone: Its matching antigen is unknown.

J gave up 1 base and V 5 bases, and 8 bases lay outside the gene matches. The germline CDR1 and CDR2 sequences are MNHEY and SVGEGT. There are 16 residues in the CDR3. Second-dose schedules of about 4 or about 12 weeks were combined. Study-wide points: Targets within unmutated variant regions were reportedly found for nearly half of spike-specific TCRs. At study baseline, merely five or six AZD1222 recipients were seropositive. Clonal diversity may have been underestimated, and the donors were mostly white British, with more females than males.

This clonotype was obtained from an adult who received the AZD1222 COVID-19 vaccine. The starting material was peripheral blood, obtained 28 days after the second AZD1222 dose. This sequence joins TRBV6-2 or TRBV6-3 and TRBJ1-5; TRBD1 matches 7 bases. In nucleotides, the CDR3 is TGTGCCAGCAGTGGAGGGGGCCAGGGAAGCAATCAGCCCCAGCATTTT. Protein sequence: CASSGGGQGSNQPQHF.